Shown below are 5 T cell receptor beta chains from a single sample sequenced in a study of T-cell reconstitution after alpha-beta-depleted transplantation in children. Unique molecular identifiers featured in how the TCRbeta library was prepared. Each CDR3 protein is one row after TCRdb ran MiXCR on the PCR reads. The data hold 640,000 or so distinct CDR3 sequences, with approximately 15% observed a single time. The sample consisted of PBMCs from the stem cell graft donor, taken from the stem cell graft. All receptors derive from a human donor who donated a stem cell graft to a child with acute myeloid leukemia.

This clonotype was seen a handful of times. The chain combines TRBV30 with TRBJ1-2, with D maybe TRBD1 (5 bases). Deletions cut 0 bases from V and 8 bases from J, with 13 bases between. The CDR3 totals 13 residues. Germline V gene data show CDR1 as GTSNPN and CDR2 as SVGIG (reference sequence). Written as DNA, the CDR3 is TGTGCCTGGAGTGTAGGAACAGGTCGGGGCTACACCTTC. Protein product: CAWSVGTGRGYTF.

The chain is built from TRBV6-1 and TRBJ1-5; TRBD1 matches 10 bases. Per the germline V gene, CDR1 is MNHNS and CDR2 is SASEGT. V lost 4 bases and J lost 5; bases outside the gene matches: 14. This CDR3 contains 18 residues. CDR3: CASSGLWDRGFSHQPQHF. The CDR3 DNA sequence: TGTGCCAGCAGTGGGCTGTGGGACAGGGGATTCTCCCATCAGCCCCAGCATTTT.

Turning to this clonotype: At one of its ends the junction is not consistent with the germline gene, which may arise from a read error. The rearrangement links TRBV7-2 to TRBJ2-7; D remains unclear. Germline CDR1 SGHTA, CDR2 FQGNSA. The CDR3 is made up of 15 amino acids. As DNA, the CDR3 is TGTGCCAGCAGCTTTGGGCTAGTGATCTCCTTCGAGCAGTACTTC. Amino acids: CASSFGLVISFEQYF.

V gene TRBV7-2 combines with J gene TRBJ1-5; the D gene is possibly TRBD1 (6 bases). The CDR3 length is 16 residues. Germline V gene data show CDR1 as SGHTA and CDR2 as FQGNSA. V was clipped by 5 bases and J by 2 bases, with 16 bases between them. The CDR3 loop is CASSPGTLRGNQPQHF. DNA for the CDR3: TGTGCCAGCAGCCCAGGGACACTTAGGGGCAATCAGCCCCAGCATTTT.

The V and J genes are TRBV20-1 and TRBJ2-1, with D unresolved. V lost 0 bases and J lost 14, with 11 bases in between. Germline CDR1 is DFQATT and CDR2 is SNEGSKA (reference sequence). The CDR3 is 11 residues long. The CDR3 reads CSAREKGREFF. For the CDR3, the DNA is TGCAGTGCTAGAGAAAAGGGTCGTGAGTTCTTC.